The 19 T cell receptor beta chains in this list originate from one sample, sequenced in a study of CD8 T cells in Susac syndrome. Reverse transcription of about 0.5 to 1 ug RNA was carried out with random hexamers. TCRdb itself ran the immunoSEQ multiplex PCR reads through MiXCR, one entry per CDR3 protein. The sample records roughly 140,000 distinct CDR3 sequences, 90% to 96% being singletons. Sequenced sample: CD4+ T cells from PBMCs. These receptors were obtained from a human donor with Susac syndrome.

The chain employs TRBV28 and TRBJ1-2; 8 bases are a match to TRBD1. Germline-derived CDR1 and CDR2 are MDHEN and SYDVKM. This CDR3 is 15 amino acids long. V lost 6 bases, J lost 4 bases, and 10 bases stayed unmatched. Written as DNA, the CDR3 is TGTGCCAGCAGCATCAGGACAGGGTCCTCCTATGGCTACACCTTC. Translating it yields CASSIRTGSSYGYTF.

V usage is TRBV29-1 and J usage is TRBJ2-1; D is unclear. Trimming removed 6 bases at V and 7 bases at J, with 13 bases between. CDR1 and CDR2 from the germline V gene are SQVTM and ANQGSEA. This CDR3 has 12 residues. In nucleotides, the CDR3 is TGCAGCGTAGACCATTACCGGAATGAGCAGTTCTTC. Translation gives CSVDHYRNEQFF.

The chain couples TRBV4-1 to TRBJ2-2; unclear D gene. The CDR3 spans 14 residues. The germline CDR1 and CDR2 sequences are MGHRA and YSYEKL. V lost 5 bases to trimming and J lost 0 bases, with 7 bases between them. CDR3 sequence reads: CASSRASNTGELFF. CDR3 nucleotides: TGCGCCAGCAGCAGAGCGTCGAACACCGGGGAGCTGTTTTTT.

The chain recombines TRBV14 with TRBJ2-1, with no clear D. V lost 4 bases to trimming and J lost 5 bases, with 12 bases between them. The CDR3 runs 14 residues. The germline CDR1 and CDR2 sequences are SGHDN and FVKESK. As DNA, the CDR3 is TGTGCCAGCAGCCGGCAGAATAGGGACAATGAGCAGTTCTTC. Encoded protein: CASSRQNRDNEQFF.

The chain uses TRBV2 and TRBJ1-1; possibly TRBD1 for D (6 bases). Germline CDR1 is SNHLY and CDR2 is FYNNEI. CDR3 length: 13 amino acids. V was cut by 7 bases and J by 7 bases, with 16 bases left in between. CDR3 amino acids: CASTAQGLHEAFF. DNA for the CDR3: TGTGCCAGCACCGCACAGGGACTTCATGAAGCTTTCTTT.

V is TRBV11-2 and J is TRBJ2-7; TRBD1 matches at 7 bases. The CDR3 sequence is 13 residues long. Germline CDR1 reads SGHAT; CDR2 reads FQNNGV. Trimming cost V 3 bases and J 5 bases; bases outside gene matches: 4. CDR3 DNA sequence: TGTGCCAGCAGCTTGACAGGGTTCGACGAGCAGTACTTC. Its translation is CASSLTGFDEQYF.

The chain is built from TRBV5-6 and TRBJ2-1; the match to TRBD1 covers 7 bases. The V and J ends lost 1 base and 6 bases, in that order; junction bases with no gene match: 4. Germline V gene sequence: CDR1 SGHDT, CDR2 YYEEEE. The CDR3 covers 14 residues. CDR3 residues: CASSLYAGGNEQFF. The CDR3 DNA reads TGTGCCAGCAGCTTGTACGCAGGGGGCAATGAGCAGTTCTTC.

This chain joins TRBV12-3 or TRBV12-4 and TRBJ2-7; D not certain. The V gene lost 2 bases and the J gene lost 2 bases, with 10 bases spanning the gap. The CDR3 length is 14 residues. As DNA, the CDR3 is TGTGCCAGCAGTTTACGCGGTGGAACCTACGAGCAGTACTTC. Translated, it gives CASSLRGGTYEQYF.

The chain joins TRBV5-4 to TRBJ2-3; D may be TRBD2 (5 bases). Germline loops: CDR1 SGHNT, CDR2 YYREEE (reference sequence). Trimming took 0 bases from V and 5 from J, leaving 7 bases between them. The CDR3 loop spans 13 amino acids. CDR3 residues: CASSLAREDTQYF. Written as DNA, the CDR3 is TGTGCCAGCAGCTTGGCCCGGGAAGATACGCAGTATTTT. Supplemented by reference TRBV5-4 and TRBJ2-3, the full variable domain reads ETGVTQSPTHLIKTRGQQVTLRCSSQSGHNTVSWYQQALGQGPQFIFQYYREEENGRGNFPPRFSGLQFPNYSSELNVNALELDDSALYLCASSLAREDTQYFGPGTRLTVL.

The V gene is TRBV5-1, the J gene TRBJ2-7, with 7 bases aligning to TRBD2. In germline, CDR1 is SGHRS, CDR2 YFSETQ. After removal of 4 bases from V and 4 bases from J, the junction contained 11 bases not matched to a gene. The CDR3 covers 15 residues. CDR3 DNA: TGCGCCAGCAGCCCCCTAGACAGCGGGACTTACGAGCAGTACTTC. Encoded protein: CASSPLDSGTYEQYF.

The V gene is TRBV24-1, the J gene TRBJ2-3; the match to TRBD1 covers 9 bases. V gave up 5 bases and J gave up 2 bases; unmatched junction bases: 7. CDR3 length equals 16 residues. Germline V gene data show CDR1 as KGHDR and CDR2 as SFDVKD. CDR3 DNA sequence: TGTGCCACCAGTGCCCTGGGACAGGGAGTCACAGATACGCAGTATTTT. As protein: CATSALGQGVTDTQYF.

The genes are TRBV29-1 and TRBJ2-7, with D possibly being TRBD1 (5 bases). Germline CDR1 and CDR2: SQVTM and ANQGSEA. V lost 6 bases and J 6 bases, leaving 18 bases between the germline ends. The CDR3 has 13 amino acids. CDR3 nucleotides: TGCAGCGTCGAGGTGGGGCAGGGCCGCGAGCAGTACTTC. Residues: CSVEVGQGREQYF.

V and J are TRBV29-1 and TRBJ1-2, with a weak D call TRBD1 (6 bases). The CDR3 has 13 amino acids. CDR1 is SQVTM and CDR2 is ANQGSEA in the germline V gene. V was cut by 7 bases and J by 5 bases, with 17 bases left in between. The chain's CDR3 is CSANSGQTYGYTF. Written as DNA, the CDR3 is TGCAGCGCCAACTCCGGACAGACTTATGGCTACACCTTC.

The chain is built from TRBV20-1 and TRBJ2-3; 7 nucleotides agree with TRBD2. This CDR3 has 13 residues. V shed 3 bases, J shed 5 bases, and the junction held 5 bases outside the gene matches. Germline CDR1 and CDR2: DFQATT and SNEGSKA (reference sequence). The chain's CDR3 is CSASRTSLDTQYF. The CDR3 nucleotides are TGCAGTGCTAGTAGGACTAGTCTAGATACGCAGTATTTT.

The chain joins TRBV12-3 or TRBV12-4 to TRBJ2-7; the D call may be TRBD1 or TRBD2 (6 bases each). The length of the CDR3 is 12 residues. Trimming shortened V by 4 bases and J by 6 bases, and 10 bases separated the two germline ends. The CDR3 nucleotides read TGTGCCAGCAGTTGGGGGGCGACCGAGCAGTACTTC. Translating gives CASSWGATEQYF.

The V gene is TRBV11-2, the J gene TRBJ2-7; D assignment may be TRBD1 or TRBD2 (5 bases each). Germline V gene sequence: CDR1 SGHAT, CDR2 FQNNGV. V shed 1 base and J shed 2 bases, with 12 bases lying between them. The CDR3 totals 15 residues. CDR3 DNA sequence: TGTGCCAGCAGCTTAGTCCGGGGCAACGCCTACGAGCAGTACTTC. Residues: CASSLVRGNAYEQYF.

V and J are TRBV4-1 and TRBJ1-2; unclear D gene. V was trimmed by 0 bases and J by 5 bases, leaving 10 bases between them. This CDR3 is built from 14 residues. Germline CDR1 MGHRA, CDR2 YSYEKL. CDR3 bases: TGCGCCAGCAGCCAAGAAGGGCTCGAGTATGGCTACACCTTC. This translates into CASSQEGLEYGYTF.

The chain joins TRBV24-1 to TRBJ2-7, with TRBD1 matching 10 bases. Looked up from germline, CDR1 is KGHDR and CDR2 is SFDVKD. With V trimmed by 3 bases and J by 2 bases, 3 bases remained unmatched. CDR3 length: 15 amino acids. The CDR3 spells CATSDTGTGAYEQYF. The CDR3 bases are TGTGCCACCAGTGATACCGGGACAGGGGCCTACGAGCAGTACTTC.

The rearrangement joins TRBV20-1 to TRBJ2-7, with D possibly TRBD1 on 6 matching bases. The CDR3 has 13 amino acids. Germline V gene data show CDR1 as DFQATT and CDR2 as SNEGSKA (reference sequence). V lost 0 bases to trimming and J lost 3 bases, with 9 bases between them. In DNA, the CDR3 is TGCAGTGCTAGAGAAGACAGGATCTACGAGCAGTACTTC. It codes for CSAREDRIYEQYF.